The 23 T cell receptor beta chains listed next were all sequenced from one sample in a study of PD-1 blockade in mismatch repair-deficient tumors. The protocol was immunoSEQ multiplex PCR, while the TCRdb copy is restricted to in-frame clones and leaves out a portion. The sample records around 52,000 clones, about 85% being singletons. The sequenced sample was peripheral blood, obtained about 20 weeks after starting pembrolizumab. The receptors were gathered from an adult with mismatch repair-deficient cancer.

The chain recombines TRBV4-1 with TRBJ2-3, with D maybe TRBD1 (5 bases). The CDR3 extends over 15 amino acids. Germline CDR1 is MGHRA and CDR2 is YSYEKL. The ends were cut back, 4 bases at V and 4 bases at J, with 15 bases in the middle. The CDR3 bases are TGCGCCAGCAGCCTGGGCCAGGGTAGAGCAGATACGCAGTATTTT. This gives the protein CASSLGQGRADTQYF.

Only one count was recorded for this clone. The chain combines TRBV19 with TRBJ2-1; TRBD2 aligns across 14 bases. The CDR3 is made up of 15 amino acids. The ends lost 5 bases at V and 9 bases at J; junction bases unmatched: 6. Looked up from germline, CDR1 is LNHDA and CDR2 is SQIVND (reference sequence). In nucleotides, the CDR3 is TGTGCCAGTAGTGGGGGACTAGCGGGAGTCAGTGAGCAGTTCTTC. The encoded protein is CASSGGLAGVSEQFF.

This clone turned up a few times. The chain is built from TRBV11-2 and TRBJ2-3; D is possibly TRBD1 or TRBD2 (5 bases each). The V and J ends lost 0 bases and 2 bases respectively, with 9 bases between them. Germline CDR1 reads SGHAT; CDR2 reads FQNNGV. The CDR3 covers 15 residues. The chain's CDR3 is CASSLDGGFTDTQYF. The CDR3 region has the DNA TGTGCCAGCAGCTTAGATGGGGGATTCACAGATACGCAGTATTTT. The full variable domain, completed using reference TRBV11-2 and TRBJ2-3, is EAGVAQSPRYKIIEKRQSVAFWCNPISGHATLYWYQQILGQGPKLLIQFQNNGVVDDSQLPKDRFSAERLKGVDSTLKIQPAKLEDSAVYLCASSLDGGFTDTQYFGPGTRLTVL.

This clone showed up just once. In nucleotides, the CDR3 is TGCGCCAGCAGTGACTCCGGGACTAGCACCCTTTACGAGCAGTACTTC. Encoded protein: CASSDSGTSTLYEQYF. The V and J genes are TRBV10-2 and TRBJ2-7; 9 nucleotides line up with TRBD2. This CDR3 spans 16 amino acids. Trimming took 3 bases from V and 4 from J; bases not matched to a gene: 10. Germline V gives CDR1 WSHSY, CDR2 SAAADI.

The V call is TRBV6-6, the J call TRBJ1-5, with D possibly matching TRBD1 (5 bases). V was cut by 8 bases and J by 4 bases, with 9 bases left in between. CDR1 is MNHNY and CDR2 is SVGAGI in the germline V gene (reference sequence). This CDR3 spans 12 amino acids. CDR3 coding DNA: TGTGCCAGCCGAGGGGTTAATCAGCCCCAGCATTTT. Translating it yields CASRGVNQPQHF.

This clone was counted only a few times. Other nucleotide sequences from this sample produce the same CDR3. The V call is TRBV6-6, the J call TRBJ2-1, with D uncertain. Trimming stripped 6 bases from V and 4 bases from J, with 4 bases between. This CDR3 is 11 amino acids long. Looked up from germline, CDR1 is MNHNY and CDR2 is SVGAGI (reference sequence). The CDR3 here is CASSQYNEQFF. In nucleotides, the CDR3 is TGTGCCAGCAGCCAGTACAATGAGCAGTTCTTC.

The genes are TRBV9 and TRBJ2-5; tentative D call: TRBD1 (6 bases). The CDR3 has 15 residues. Germline V lookup: CDR1 SGDLS, CDR2 YYNGEE. V shed 6 bases and J shed 1 base, with 16 bases lying between them. The CDR3 spells CASTETLDSQETQYF. The CDR3 region has the DNA TGTGCCAGCACCGAAACCTTGGACAGCCAAGAGACCCAGTACTTC.

In its sample, this clone was seen many times. The chain links TRBV11-1 to TRBJ2-7; the D is unclear. The CDR3 is made up of 14 amino acids. Germline CDR1 is SGHAT and CDR2 is FQDESV (reference sequence). V shed 5 bases and J shed 6 bases, with 17 bases lying between them. The CDR3: CASSPTPTITEQYF. DNA for the CDR3: TGTGCCAGCAGCCCCACACCTACTATTACCGAGCAGTACTTC.

The chain joins TRBV10-3 to TRBJ2-2, with a possible D match to TRBD1 (6 bases). CDR1 ENHRY and CDR2 SYGVKD come from the germline V gene. This CDR3 is built from 15 residues. V shed 10 bases and J shed 0 bases, with 15 bases lying between them. CDR3: CASSGNRANTGELFF. As DNA, the CDR3 is TGTGCCAGTTCAGGGAACAGGGCGAACACCGGGGAGCTGTTTTTT.

This chain links TRBV19 with TRBJ2-1, with D uncertain. Per germline, CDR1 LNHDA and CDR2 SQIVND (reference sequence). V shed 4 bases and J shed 0 bases, with 16 bases lying between them. CDR3 size: 17 residues. The CDR3 sequence is CASSTFSPISSYNEQFF. In nucleotides, the CDR3 is TGTGCCAGTAGTACCTTTAGTCCGATTAGCTCCTACAATGAGCAGTTCTTC.

This chain uses TRBV7-9 with TRBJ2-3; 15 nucleotides align to TRBD2. V shed 5 bases, J shed 2 bases, and the junction held 5 bases outside the gene matches. CDR3 length: 17 amino acids. Germline V gene data show CDR1 as SEHNR and CDR2 as FQNEAQ (reference sequence). In DNA form, the CDR3 reads TGTGCCAGCAGCCCGTGGACTAGCGGGAGGGACACAGATACGCAGTATTTT. Amino acids: CASSPWTSGRDTDTQYF.

V usage is TRBV12-1 and J usage is TRBJ2-7; TRBD2, the D gene given by the table, was not confirmed from the DNA. TRBV12-1 is a recognized pseudogene. This CDR3 has 16 residues. CDR3 loop: CASSSNTSGTAYEQYF. DNA of the CDR3: TGTGCCAGCAGCTCTAATACTAGCGGGACCGCCTACGAGCAGTACTTC.

V gene TRBV9 combines with J gene TRBJ2-7; 9 positions match TRBD1. Trimming at V came to 4 bases and at J to 5 bases, leaving 10 bases not matched to a gene. This CDR3 is 15 amino acids long. Looked up from germline, CDR1 is SGDLS and CDR2 is YYNGEE. The CDR3 coding sequence is TGTGCCAGCAGCCCTCAAGGGACAGGGATCGACGAGCAGTACTTC. Amino acid sequence: CASSPQGTGIDEQYF. The full variable domain, completed using reference TRBV9 and TRBJ2-7, is DSGVTQTPKHLITATGQRVTLRCSPRSGDLSVYWYQQSLDQGLQFLIQYYNGEERAKGNILERFSAQQFPDLHSELNLSSLELGDSALYFCASSPQGTGIDEQYFGPGTRLTVT.

The genes are TRBV19 and TRBJ2-6; TRBD1 agrees at 9 bases. The CDR3 contains 16 residues. V gave up 6 bases and J gave up 0 bases; unmatched junction bases: 3. CDR1 is LNHDA, CDR2 SQIVND, per germline (reference sequence). CDR3 nucleotides: TGTGCCAGTAGCGGACAGGGGAGCTCTGGGGCCAACGTCCTGACTTTC. Translating gives CASSGQGSSGANVLTF.

The chain is built from TRBV6-5 and TRBJ2-7; 8 bases line up with TRBD1. This CDR3 contains 13 residues. The trim removed 6 bases at V and 3 bases at J, leaving 4 bases unmatched. Looked up from germline, CDR1 is MNHEY and CDR2 is SVGAGI. In DNA form, the CDR3 reads TGTGCCAGCAGGACAGGGGCAGGCTACGAGCAGTACTTC. It is translated as CASRTGAGYEQYF.

This clone has a single count. This rearrangement joins TRBV5-1 to TRBJ1-2, with D possibly matching TRBD1 (6 bases). V was pared by 4 bases and J by 5 bases, with 9 bases between. The V gene's germline CDR1 is SGHRS and CDR2 YFSETQ. The CDR3 totals 12 residues. CDR3: CASSGQRYGYTF. In nucleotides, the CDR3 is TGCGCCAGCAGCGGACAGAGATATGGCTACACCTTC.

V gene TRBV7-9 combines with J gene TRBJ2-2, with no clear D. The CDR3 length is 16 residues. V lost 5 bases to trimming and J lost 5 bases, with 18 bases between them. Germline lookup yields CDR1 SEHNR and CDR2 FQNEAQ (reference sequence). The CDR3 loop is CASSHNGVGWTGELFF. CDR3 DNA: TGTGCCAGCAGCCACAACGGCGTCGGTTGGACCGGGGAGCTGTTTTTT.

This chain joins TRBV6-1 and TRBJ1-1; D is perhaps TRBD1 (6 bases). V was pared by 0 bases and J by 11 bases, with 13 bases between. The CDR3 length is 13 residues. Germline V lookup: CDR1 MNHNS, CDR2 SASEGT. The CDR3 region has the DNA TGTGCCAGCAGTGAAGCGCAGGACAGTTATGCTTTCTTT. Translating gives CASSEAQDSYAFF.

The rearrangement uses TRBV6-5 and TRBJ1-4; TRBD1 agrees at 9 bases. CDR1 is MNHEY, CDR2 SVGAGI, per germline. Losses at the gene ends were 2 bases for V and 3 bases for J; bases not matched to a gene: 4. This CDR3 region has 16 residues. In DNA form, the CDR3 reads TGTGCCAGCAGTTACGATTGGACAGGGGCTAATGAAAAACTGTTTTTT. Encoded protein: CASSYDWTGANEKLFF.

The chain has TRBV13 and TRBJ2-6, with D uncertain. CDR1 is PRHDT, CDR2 FYEKMQ, per germline (reference sequence). CDR3 size: 15 residues. Trimming cost V 8 bases and J 0 bases, with 11 bases left between them. The CDR3 nucleotides read TGTGCCAGCTCTGGCCAGAGCTCTGGGGCCAACGTCCTGACTTTC. Its protein product is CASSGQSSGANVLTF.

The sample holds one count of this clone. The chain carries TRBV18 and TRBJ2-1, with 9 bases lining up with TRBD2. CDR3 length: 15 residues. Germline V gene sequence: CDR1 KGHSH, CDR2 LQKENI. The V gene end was trimmed by 0 bases and the J gene end by 9 bases; junction bases not matched to a gene: 6. In DNA, the CDR3 is TGTGCCAGCTCACCACCCGCGGGAGGGTGGAGTGAGCAGTTCTTC. Amino acid sequence: CASSPPAGGWSEQFF. The variable domain in full, completed from reference TRBV18 and TRBJ2-1, reads NAGVMQNPRHLVRRRGQEARLRCSPMKGHSHVYWYRQLPEEGLKFMVYLQKENIIDESGMPKERFSAEFPKEGPSILRIQQVVRGDSAAYFCASSPPAGGWSEQFFGPGTRLTVL.

This chain links TRBV11-2 with TRBJ2-5; D gene unclear. This CDR3 comprises 12 residues. Germline CDR1 is SGHAT and CDR2 is FQNNGV. V dropped 1 base and J dropped 3 bases, with 3 bases sitting between them. Written as DNA, the CDR3 is TGTGCCAGCAGCTTAGGGAAAGAGACCCAGTACTTC. It encodes CASSLGKETQYF.

This clone turned up a few times. V gene TRBV4-1 combines with J gene TRBJ1-3; D ambiguous. V was trimmed by 1 base and J by 5 bases, leaving 15 bases between them. The CDR3 consists of 16 residues. CDR1 MGHRA and CDR2 YSYEKL come from the germline V gene. The CDR3 loop reads CASSQGEWVGRNTIYF. CDR3 DNA: TGCGCCAGCAGCCAAGGAGAATGGGTTGGTAGAAACACCATATATTTT.